The entry that follows covers one T cell receptor beta chain sequence. This receptor's antigen is unknown. No per-base quality is available; no much larger clone lies one base away. The sample belongs to a study of T cell responses to AZD1222 COVID-19 vaccine (dated by TCRdb to 2020 to 2022). A note on the overall study: TCR sequencing covered about 230 trial participants: roughly 200 given two doses of AZD1222 and 26 given two doses of MenACWY control vaccine. Trial participants were enrolled by age into 18-55, 56-69 and 70-plus year subgroups, with 148, 28 and 57 TCR-sequenced participants respectively.

The CDR3 regions of human TCRbeta chains were subjected to immunosequencing. Concerning the study's data processing: TCRs in the repertoires were compared against a reference library of SARS-CoV-2-specific TCRs that had been generated with the MIRA antigen-specificity platform. Breadth was defined as the fraction of unique TCRs that were SARS-CoV-2-associated, and depth was defined as the fraction of total T cells that were SARS-CoV-2-associated. Each spike-specific TCR was assigned to its reactive spike region and to a CD4 or CD8 class using the MIRA data. Log10-transformed breadth and depth values were compared by one-way ANOVA with Sidak's multiple comparisons tests. Drawn from immuneACCESS, this table holds only the in-frame rearrangements with V and J called that TCRdb kept. Clones are partly lost; checked studies trace under half to an unresolved V gene and leave the rest unexplained. V and J calls plus clone size are reproduced from that table; the DNA served to infer D and trimming. The sample table holds 100,000 to 140,000 clones, of which roughly 90% were seen once. Clones ranked in the top ten supply under 9.5% of the sample.

CDR1 and CDR2 were assigned from the germline V gene as SGHRS and YFSETQ. Relative to germline, V is 1 base shorter and J is 2 bases shorter, with 15 bases between their ends. CDR3 length: 16 amino acids, cysteine to phenylalanine. The CDR3 DNA has 48 bases and is translated from base 1. Study-level results and caveats: After two AZD1222 doses, both the breadth and the depth of spike-specific TCRs were significantly higher than at day 0 and than in MenACWY recipients. The vaccine-associated CD4 TCRs covered the entire spike protein, and the dominant responses fell in regions 160-218 and 743-854. Conclusions about previously exposed vaccinees are limited because only six or seven AZD1222 recipients were SARS-CoV-2 seropositive at baseline. In the small 56-69-year group, the increase in depth fell short of significance, most likely because of low power. Nearly half of unique spike-specific TCRs reportedly recognized epitopes outside regions mutated in the B.1.351 and B.1.1.7 variants. Because no day 14 peak-response samples were available, repertoires were characterized only after the peak T cell response. Most participants were white British and females outnumbered males, and the authors suggested that clonal diversity may have been underestimated.

The meaning of the sample's time point label: about 28 days (+/-7) after the second vaccine dose. AZD1222 recipients with second doses at about 4 weeks or about 12 weeks were pooled, because spike-specific TCR depth and breadth did not differ between schedules. Vaccinee samples came from UK trials COV001 and COV002, including a single-blind randomized controlled phase 2/3 trial of AZD1222 (ChAdOx1 nCoV-19) in healthy adults. For TCRbeta chain sequencing, PBMC samples from trial participants were taken at day 0 and at day 28 after the second dose. This chain is built from TRBV5-1 and TRBJ2-5, and the D gene may be TRBD2, 6 bases matching. Sequenced here: peripheral blood, sampled 28 days after the second AZD1222 dose. The sequence was obtained from an adult who received the AZD1222 COVID-19 vaccine. The encoded CDR3 is CASSLLSSGSQETQYF. In nucleotide form, the sequence is TGCGCCAGCAGCTTGTTGAGTAGCGGAAGTCAAGAGACCCAGTACTTC.